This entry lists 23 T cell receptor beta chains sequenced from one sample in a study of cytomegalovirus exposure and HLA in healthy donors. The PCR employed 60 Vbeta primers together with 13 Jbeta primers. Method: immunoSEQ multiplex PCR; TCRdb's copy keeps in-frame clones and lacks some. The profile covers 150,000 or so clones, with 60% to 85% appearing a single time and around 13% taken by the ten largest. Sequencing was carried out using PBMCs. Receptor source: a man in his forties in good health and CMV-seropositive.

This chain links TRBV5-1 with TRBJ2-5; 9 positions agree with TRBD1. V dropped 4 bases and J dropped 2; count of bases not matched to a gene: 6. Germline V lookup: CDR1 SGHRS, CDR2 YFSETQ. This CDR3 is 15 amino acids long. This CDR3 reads CASSNPQGAQETQYF. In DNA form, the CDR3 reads TGCGCCAGCAGCAACCCACAGGGGGCACAAGAGACCCAGTACTTC.

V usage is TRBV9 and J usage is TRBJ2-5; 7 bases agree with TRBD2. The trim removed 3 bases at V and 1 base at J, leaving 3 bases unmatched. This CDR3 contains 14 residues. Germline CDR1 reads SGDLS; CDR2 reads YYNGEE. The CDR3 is CASSASGIQETQYF. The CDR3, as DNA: TGTGCCAGCAGCGCTAGCGGTATCCAAGAGACCCAGTACTTC.

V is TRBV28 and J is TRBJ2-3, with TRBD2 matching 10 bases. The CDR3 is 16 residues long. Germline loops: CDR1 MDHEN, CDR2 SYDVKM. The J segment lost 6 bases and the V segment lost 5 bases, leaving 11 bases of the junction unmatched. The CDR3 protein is CASSPSSGRGGDTQYF. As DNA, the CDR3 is TGTGCCAGCAGTCCCTCTAGCGGGAGAGGTGGCGATACGCAGTATTTT.

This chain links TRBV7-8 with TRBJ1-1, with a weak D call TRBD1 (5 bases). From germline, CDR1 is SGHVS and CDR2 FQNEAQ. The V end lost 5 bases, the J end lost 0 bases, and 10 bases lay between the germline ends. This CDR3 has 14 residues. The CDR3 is CASSTGGMNTEAFF. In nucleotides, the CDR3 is TGTGCCAGCAGCACGGGGGGGATGAACACTGAAGCTTTCTTT.

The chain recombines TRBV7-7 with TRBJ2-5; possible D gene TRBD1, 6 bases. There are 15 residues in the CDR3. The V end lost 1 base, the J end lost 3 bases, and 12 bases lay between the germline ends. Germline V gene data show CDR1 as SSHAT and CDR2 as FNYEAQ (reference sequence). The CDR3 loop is CASSLGLRTEETQYF. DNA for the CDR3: TGTGCCAGCAGCTTAGGCCTCAGGACAGAAGAGACCCAGTACTTC.

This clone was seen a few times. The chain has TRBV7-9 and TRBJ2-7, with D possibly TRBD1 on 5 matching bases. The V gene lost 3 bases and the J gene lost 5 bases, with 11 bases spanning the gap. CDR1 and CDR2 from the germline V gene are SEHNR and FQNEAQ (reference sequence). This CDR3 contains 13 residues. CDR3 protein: CASSLQGGNEQYF. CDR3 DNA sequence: TGTGCCAGCAGCTTGCAGGGCGGCAACGAGCAGTACTTC.

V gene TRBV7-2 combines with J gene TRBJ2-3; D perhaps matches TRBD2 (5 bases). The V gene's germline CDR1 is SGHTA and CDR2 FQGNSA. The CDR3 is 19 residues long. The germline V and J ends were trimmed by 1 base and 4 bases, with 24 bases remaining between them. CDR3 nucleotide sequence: TGTGCCAGCAGCTTAGGAAGGATAGCGAGGAATTCACCTGCAGATACGCAGTATTTT. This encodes CASSLGRIARNSPADTQYF.

The chain's CDR3 is CASSWAGGTWDEQFF. DNA for the CDR3: TGTGCCAGCAGCTGGGCGGGAGGTACGTGGGATGAGCAGTTCTTC. This chain connects TRBV7-2 to TRBJ2-1, with TRBD2 matching 8 bases. Trimming at V came to 4 bases and at J to 8 bases, leaving 10 bases not matched to a gene. There are 15 residues in the CDR3. Germline V gives CDR1 SGHTA, CDR2 FQGNSA.

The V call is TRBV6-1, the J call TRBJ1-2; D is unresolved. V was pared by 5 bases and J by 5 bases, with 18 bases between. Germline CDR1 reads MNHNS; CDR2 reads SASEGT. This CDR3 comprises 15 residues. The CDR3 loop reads CASSPSGPSLYGYTF. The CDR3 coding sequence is TGTGCCAGCAGTCCCAGCGGGCCCAGCTTATATGGCTACACCTTC.

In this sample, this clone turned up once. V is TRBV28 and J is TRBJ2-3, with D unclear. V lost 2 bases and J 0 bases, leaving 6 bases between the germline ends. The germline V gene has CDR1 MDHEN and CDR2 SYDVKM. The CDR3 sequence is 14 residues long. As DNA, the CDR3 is TGTGCCAGCAGTTTAGGCGGTAGCACAGATACGCAGTATTTT. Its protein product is CASSLGGSTDTQYF.

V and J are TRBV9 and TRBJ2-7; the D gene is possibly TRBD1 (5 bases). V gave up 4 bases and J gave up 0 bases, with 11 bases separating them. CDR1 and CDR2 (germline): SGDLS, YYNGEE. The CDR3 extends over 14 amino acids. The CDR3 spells CASSPRQSSYEQYF. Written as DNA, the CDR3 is TGTGCCAGCAGCCCTAGACAGAGCTCCTACGAGCAGTACTTC.

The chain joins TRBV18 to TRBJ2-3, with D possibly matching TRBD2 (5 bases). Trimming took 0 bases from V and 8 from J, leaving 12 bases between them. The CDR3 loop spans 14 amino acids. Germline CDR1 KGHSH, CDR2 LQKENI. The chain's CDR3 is CASSPPESRGTQYF. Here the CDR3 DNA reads TGTGCCAGCTCACCACCGGAATCCCGGGGTACGCAGTATTTT.

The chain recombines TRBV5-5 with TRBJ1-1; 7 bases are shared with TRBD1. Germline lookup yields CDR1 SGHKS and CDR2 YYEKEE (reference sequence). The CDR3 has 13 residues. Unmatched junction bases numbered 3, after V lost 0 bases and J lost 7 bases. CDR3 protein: CASSLGGQFEAFF. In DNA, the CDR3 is TGTGCCAGCAGCTTGGGGGGACAGTTTGAAGCTTTCTTT.

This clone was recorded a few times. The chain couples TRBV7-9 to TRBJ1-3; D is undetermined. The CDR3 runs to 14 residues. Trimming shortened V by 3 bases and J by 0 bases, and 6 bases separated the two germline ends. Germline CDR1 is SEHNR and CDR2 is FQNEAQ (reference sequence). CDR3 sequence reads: CASSLSNSGNTIYF. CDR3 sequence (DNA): TGTGCCAGCAGCTTGTCCAACTCTGGAAACACCATATATTTT. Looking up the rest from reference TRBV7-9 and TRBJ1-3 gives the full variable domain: DTGVSQNPRHKITKRGQNVTFRCDPISEHNRLYWYRQTLGQGPEFLTYFQNEAQLEKSRLLSDRFSAERPKGSFSTLEIQRTEQGDSAMYLCASSLSNSGNTIYFGEGSWLTVV.

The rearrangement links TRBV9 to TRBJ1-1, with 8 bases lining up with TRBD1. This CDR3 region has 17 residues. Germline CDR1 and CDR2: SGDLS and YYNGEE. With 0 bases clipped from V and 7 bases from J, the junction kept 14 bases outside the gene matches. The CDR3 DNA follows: TGTGCCAGCAGCGTAGATTGGCAGGGGGCGCGTTGGGGTGAAGCTTTCTTT. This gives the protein CASSVDWQGARWGEAFF.

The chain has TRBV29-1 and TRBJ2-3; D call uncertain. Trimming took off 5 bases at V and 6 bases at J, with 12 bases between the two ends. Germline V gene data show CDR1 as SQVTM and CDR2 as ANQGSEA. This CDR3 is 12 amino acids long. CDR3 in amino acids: CSVIPGRDTQYF. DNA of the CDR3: TGCAGCGTTATCCCAGGTCGCGATACGCAGTATTTT.

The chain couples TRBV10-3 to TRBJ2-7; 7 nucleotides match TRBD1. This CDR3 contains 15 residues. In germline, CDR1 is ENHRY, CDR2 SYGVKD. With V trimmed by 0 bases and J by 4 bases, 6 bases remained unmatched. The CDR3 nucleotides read TGTGCCATCAGTGAGTCCCAAGAGGGGGCGTACGAGCAGTACTTC. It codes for CAISESQEGAYEQYF.

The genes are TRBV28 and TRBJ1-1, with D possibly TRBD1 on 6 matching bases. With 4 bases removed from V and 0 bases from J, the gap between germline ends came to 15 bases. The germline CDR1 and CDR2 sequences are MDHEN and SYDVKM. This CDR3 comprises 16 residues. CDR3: CASSSYPRDMNTEAFF. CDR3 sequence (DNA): TGTGCCAGCAGTTCTTACCCCAGGGACATGAACACTGAAGCTTTCTTT.

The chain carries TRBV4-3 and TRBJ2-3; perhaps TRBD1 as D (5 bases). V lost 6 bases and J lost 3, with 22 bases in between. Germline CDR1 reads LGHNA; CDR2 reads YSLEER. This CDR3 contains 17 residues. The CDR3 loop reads CASSQRGVGYGTDTQYF. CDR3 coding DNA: TGCGCCAGCAGTCAAAGGGGTGTGGGGTATGGGACAGATACGCAGTATTTT.

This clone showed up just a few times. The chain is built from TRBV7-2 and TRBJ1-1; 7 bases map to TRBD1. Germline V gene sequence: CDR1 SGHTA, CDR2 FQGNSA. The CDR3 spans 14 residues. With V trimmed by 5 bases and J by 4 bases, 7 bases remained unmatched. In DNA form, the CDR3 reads TGTGCCAGCAGCCTACAGGGGAGAGGCACTGAAGCTTTCTTT. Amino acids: CASSLQGRGTEAFF.

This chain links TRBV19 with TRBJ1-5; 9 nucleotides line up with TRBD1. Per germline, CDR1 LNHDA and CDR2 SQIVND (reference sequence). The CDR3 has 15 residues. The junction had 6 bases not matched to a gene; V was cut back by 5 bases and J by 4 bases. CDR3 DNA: TGTGCCAGTAGTCGAGACAGGGGGAGGAATCAGCCCCAGCATTTT. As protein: CASSRDRGRNQPQHF.

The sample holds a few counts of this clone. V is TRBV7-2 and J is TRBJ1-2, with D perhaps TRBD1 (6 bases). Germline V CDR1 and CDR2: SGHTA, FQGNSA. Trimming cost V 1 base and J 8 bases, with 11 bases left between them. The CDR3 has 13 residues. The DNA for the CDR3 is TGTGCCAGCAGCTTAGAGCAGGGGAGCGGCTACACCTTC. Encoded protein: CASSLEQGSGYTF.

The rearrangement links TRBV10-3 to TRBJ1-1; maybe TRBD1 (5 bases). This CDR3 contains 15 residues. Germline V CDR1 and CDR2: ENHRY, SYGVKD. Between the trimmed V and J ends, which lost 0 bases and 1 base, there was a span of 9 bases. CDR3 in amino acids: CAISESGGRNTEAFF. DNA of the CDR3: TGTGCCATCAGTGAGTCCGGGGGGAGGAACACTGAAGCTTTCTTT.